A selection of T cell receptor beta chains follows, all from one sample in a study of chemoradiotherapy in HPV16-positive cancers. Generated by immunoSEQ multiplex PCR, the TCRdb table keeps only in-frame clones and is missing some. The table has around 1,600 clones, roughly 80% seen once. The sequencing used tumor tissue, collected from a patient who underwent chemoradiotherapy. All receptors come from a human donor with HPV-associated anogenital cancer. CDR3s include the opening cysteine and the closing phenylalanine or tryptophan. D genes are given only for firm matches. Clone sizes are given selectively: once, few, many, or a class where the clone is expanded.

d_gene,j_gene,abundance,v_gene,len,CDR3nt,CDR3aa
NA,TRBJ2-2,NA,TRBV6-4,15,TGTGCCAGCAGTGACTCGACCCGAGACACCGGGGAGCTGTTTTTT,CASSDSTRDTGELFF
NA,TRBJ2-1,NA,TRBV2,14,TGTGCCAGCAGTGCGGGTAGAACCTACAATGAGCAGTTCTTC,CASSAGRTYNEQFF
TRBD1,TRBJ1-3,NA,TRBV4-3,18,TGCGCCAGCAGCCTCTTACCAGGGGGACAGGGAATCGGAAACACCATATATTTT,CASSLLPGGQGIGNTIYF
NA,TRBJ1-6,NA,TRBV5-4,15,TGTGCCAGCAGCTCCGGCGGTAACTATAATTCACCCCTCCACTTT,CASSSGGNYNSPLHF
NA,TRBJ2-5,NA,TRBV5-4,14,TGTGCCAGCAGCTTGGGCCTGAACCAAGAGACCCAGTACTTC,CASSLGLNQETQYF
TRBD2,TRBJ2-3,NA,TRBV7-8,16,TGTGCCAGCAGCCCCTCTCGGACTAGCGTTTCCAATACGCAGTATTTT,CASSPSRTSVSNTQYF
TRBD2,TRBJ2-5,NA,TRBV28,18,TGTGCCAGCAGTTTAGGGACTAGCGGGGGCCCTGGGAGGGAGACCCAGTACTTC,CASSLGTSGGPGRETQYF
NA,TRBJ1-1,NA,TRBV5-4,11,TGTGCCAGCAGCTTTTCTACTGAAGCTTTCTTT,CASSFSTEAFF
NA,TRBJ1-2,once,TRBV9,15,TGTGCCAGCAGCCCCTCCCCTGTGCCTAACTATGGCTACACCTTC,CASSPSPVPNYGYTF
TRBD1,TRBJ1-1,NA,TRBV6-1,14,TGTGCCAGCAAGAAGGGACAGGGGGCCACTGAAGCTTTCTTT,CASKKGQGATEAFF
TRBD1,TRBJ2-1,NA,TRBV7-8,13,TGTGCCAGCAGCACGACAGGGGGCAATGAGCAGTTCTTC,CASSTTGGNEQFF
NA,TRBJ2-1,NA,TRBV29-1,13,TGCAGCGTTGGAGGGGGGGGTTACAATGAGCAGTTCTTC,CSVGGGGYNEQFF
NA,TRBJ2-7,NA,TRBV7-9,13,TGTGCAGCAGACCGGATCAGCTCCTACGAGCAGTACTTC,CAADRISSYEQYF
TRBD2,TRBJ2-1,NA,TRBV5-1,17,TGCGCCAGCAGCCCAGGGACTAGCTTAACCTCCCCGGGTGAGCAGTTCTTC,CASSPGTSLTSPGEQFF
TRBD1,TRBJ2-7,NA,TRBV28,15,TGTGCCAGCAGTTTCTTGGGACAGGGGGCTTACGAGCAGTACTTC,CASSFLGQGAYEQYF
TRBD1,TRBJ2-7,few,TRBV6-1,14,TGTGCCAGCACCCTAACCGGGACAGCCTACGAGCAGTACTTC,CASTLTGTAYEQYF
NA,TRBJ2-2,NA,TRBV7-2,14,TGTGCCAGCAGCTTAGTAGCGAACACCGGGGAGCTGTTTTTT,CASSLVANTGELFF
NA,TRBJ1-5,NA,TRBV5-1,15,TGCGCCAGCAGCAGGGGGGACGGCAGCAATCAGCCCCAGCATTTT,CASSRGDGSNQPQHF
TRBD2,TRBJ2-5,NA,TRBV29-1,14,TGCAGCGTGCTTAGCGGGGGGCCCGGAGAGACCCAGTACTTC,CSVLSGGPGETQYF
NA,TRBJ2-1,NA,TRBV2,14,TGTGCCAGCAGTGAACGGGAGCGGTACAATGAGCAGTTCTTC,CASSERERYNEQFF
NA,TRBJ1-5,once,TRBV2,14,TGTGCCAGCAGTGAGGGGGGGCGCGTTCAGCCCCAGCATTTT,CASSEGGRVQPQHF
NA,TRBJ1-5,NA,TRBV5-6,17,TGTGCCAGCAGCCTAGGACTCGGGGGGGCATTTAATCAGCCCCAGCATTTT,CASSLGLGGAFNQPQHF
NA,TRBJ2-1,once,TRBV2,13,TGTGCCAGCAGTGAAGGACAGTACAATGAGCAGTTCTTC,CASSEGQYNEQFF
NA,TRBJ2-7,NA,TRBV5-6,15,TGTGCCAGCAGCTTACCGGGACTCCGATTTAGTGGGCAGTACTTC,CASSLPGLRFSGQYF
NA,TRBJ2-3,few,TRBV9,15,TGTGCCAGCAGCGTAGATTTTAGCCCTGTTGCTACGCAGTATTTT,CASSVDFSPVATQYF
TRBD2,TRBJ2-5,NA,TRBV5-1,16,TGCGCCAGCAGCTTGGACGCCGGGGGGGCGCGAGAGACCCAGTACTTC,CASSLDAGGARETQYF
TRBD1,TRBJ1-6,NA,TRBV4-1,14,TGCGCCAGCAGCCCTCAGGACAGGGATTCACCCCTCCACTTT,CASSPQDRDSPLHF
NA,TRBJ2-5,NA,TRBV14,13,TGTGCCAGCAGCCAAGAAGGGTGGGGCCCTCAGTACTTC,CASSQEGWGPQYF
TRBD2,TRBJ2-3,NA,TRBV11-3,16,TGTGCCAGCAGCGTCACTAGCGGGGGGAGCACAGATACGCAGTATTTT,CASSVTSGGSTDTQYF
NA,TRBJ1-3,NA,TRBV2,14,TGTGCCAGCAGTGTGGCGGTCTCTGGAAACACCATATATTTT,CASSVAVSGNTIYF
NA,TRBJ1-3,NA,TRBV5-1,16,TGCGCCAGCAGCTTGGAAGGGGGAATCGGGGGAAACACCATATATTTT,CASSLEGGIGGNTIYF
NA,TRBJ1-3,NA,TRBV6-5,14,TGTGCCAGCAGTTACGACAGCTCTGGAAACACCATATATTTT,CASSYDSSGNTIYF
NA,TRBJ1-3,few,TRBV15,15,TGTGCCACCAGCACCAGACAGTCTTCTGGAAACACCATATATTTT,CATSTRQSSGNTIYF
NA,TRBJ2-7,NA,TRBV19,15,TGTGCCAGTACTCAGAGTCCCTTTGGCGCCTACGAGCAGTACTTC,CASTQSPFGAYEQYF
NA,TRBJ1-1,once,TRBV30,13,TGTGCCTGGAGTGTAAGAGGGGACACTGAAGCTTTCTTT,CAWSVRGDTEAFF
NA,TRBJ1-1,once,TRBV7-2,14,TGTGCCAGCAGCTTAGCGACTGTGAACACTGAAGCTTTCTTT,CASSLATVNTEAFF
NA,TRBJ1-2,NA,TRBV6-5,15,TGTGCCAGCAGTTACTCCCCGATTCGGAACTATGGCTACACCTTC,CASSYSPIRNYGYTF
TRBD1,TRBJ1-2,NA,TRBV7-2,13,TGTGCCAGCAGCAAACAGGGGCACTATGGCTACACCTTC,CASSKQGHYGYTF
NA,TRBJ2-5,NA,TRBV25-1,12,TGTGCCAGCAGTGTCGGGGCGGAGACCCAGTACTTC,CASSVGAETQYF
NA,TRBJ1-5,NA,TRBV27,14,TGTGCCAGCAGGCGGACAGAATTGGATCAGCCCCAGCATTTT,CASRRTELDQPQHF
TRBD1,TRBJ2-7,NA,TRBV11-2,15,TGTGCCAGCAGCTTAGAACAGGGGGGATCCTACGAGCAGTACTTC,CASSLEQGGSYEQYF
NA,TRBJ1-5,NA,TRBV29-1,12,TGCAGCGTCGGACAGAACAATCAGCCCCAGCATTTT,CSVGQNNQPQHF
NA,TRBJ1-3,NA,TRBV6-6,16,TGTGCCAGCAGTTATCAGGGTCCCGGCTCTGGAAACACCATGTATTTT,CASSYQGPGSGNTMYF
NA,TRBJ1-2,NA,TRBV7-9,11,TGTGCCAGCGGACCTCAGGGCCCGGGAACCTTC,CASGPQGPGTF
NA,TRBJ2-1,NA,TRBV4-1,16,TGCGCCAGCAGCCAAGTCGATATCGTATCCTACAATGAGCAGTTCTTC,CASSQVDIVSYNEQFF
TRBD1,TRBJ1-3,once,TRBV25-1,14,TGTGCCAGCAGTGCGACAGGGACTGGAAACACCATATATTTT,CASSATGTGNTIYF
NA,TRBJ2-7,NA,TRBV2,13,TGTGCCGGTTTCGGACGTCTAATGTTCGAGCAGTACTTC,CAGFGRLMFEQYF
TRBD1,TRBJ2-7,few,TRBV10-3,13,TGTGCCATCAGTGGACAGGGTATGGAAGAGCAGTACTTC,CAISGQGMEEQYF
TRBD1,TRBJ2-7,once,TRBV28,15,TGTGCCAGCAGTTCCCTAGACAGGGCCGGCTACGAGCAGTACTTC,CASSSLDRAGYEQYF
NA,TRBJ2-7,NA,TRBV4-3,18,TGCGCCAGCAGCCAAGAATCCCCCCACCTAGTAAGCTCCTACGAGCAGTACTTC,CASSQESPHLVSSYEQYF
TRBD2,TRBJ2-1,NA,TRBV5-1,15,TGCGCCAGCAGCTTGGAAGGCGGGGGCTACAATGAGCAGTTCTTC,CASSLEGGGYNEQFF
NA,TRBJ1-3,NA,TRBV13,14,TGTGCCAGCAGCTTAGGGGACAGTGGAAACACCATATATTTT,CASSLGDSGNTIYF
NA,TRBJ2-1,NA,TRBV11-1,16,TGTGCCAGCAGCGCCCGACTCAGCCTCTCCTACAATGAGCAGTTCTTC,CASSARLSLSYNEQFF
NA,TRBJ2-1,NA,TRBV2,15,TGTGCCAGCAGTGTGGACACCTCGGGGGGCGATGAGCAGTTCTTC,CASSVDTSGGDEQFF
NA,TRBJ1-1,NA,TRBV7-8,16,TGTGCCAGCAGCTTAAAGGGGCAGGGGCCGAACACTGAAGCTTTCTTT,CASSLKGQGPNTEAFF
NA,TRBJ2-5,NA,TRBV12-5,13,TGTGCTAGTGGTTTCGGACAGACAGAGACCCAGTACTTC,CASGFGQTETQYF
TRBD2,TRBJ2-7,NA,TRBV9,16,TGTGCCAGCAGCGTTCAGGGACTAGCGGGGGGAAACGAGCAGTACTTC,CASSVQGLAGGNEQYF
NA,TRBJ2-7,NA,TRBV11-2,13,TGTGCCAGCAGTTTGGACGGTCCAAACGAGCAGTACTTC,CASSLDGPNEQYF
NA,TRBJ1-1,once,TRBV30,13,TGTGCCTGGAGTGTCCTCGGCATGGCTGAAGCTTTCTTT,CAWSVLGMAEAFF